Listed below are T cell receptor beta chains from one sample, sequenced in a study of PD-1 blockade in classical Hodgkin lymphoma. Assay: immunoSEQ multiplex PCR; the TCRdb copy retains only in-frame clones and omits some. The data show about 13,000 clones, with roughly 90% seen just once and roughly 22% held by the top ten. Sequenced here: peripheral blood mononuclear cells (PBMCs), sampled at baseline. The receptor set was obtained from a human donor with classical Hodgkin lymphoma. CDR3s include the opening cysteine and the closing phenylalanine or tryptophan. D genes are given only for firm matches. Rows may omit the clone size; those that give it use once, few, many or a size class.

V gene	D gene	clone size	J gene	CDR3 length	CDR3 DNA	CDR3 protein
TRBV2	TRBD2	-	TRBJ2-7	19	TGTGCCAGCAGTGACCCTTTCCCTTTTCTAGCGGGAAGCTCCTACGAGCAGTACTTC	CASSDPFPFLAGSSYEQYF
TRBV19	-	-	TRBJ1-2	13	TGTGCCAGTAGTATAGACCCGAGCTATGGCTACACCTTC	CASSIDPSYGYTF
TRBV19	-	-	TRBJ1-1	14	TGTGCCAGTAGTATCGGGACATGGAACACTGAAGCTTTCTTT	CASSIGTWNTEAFF
TRBV28	-	-	TRBJ1-5	14	TGTGCCAGCACCGTATACTCCAACAATCAGCCCCAGCATTTT	CASTVYSNNQPQHF
TRBV7-8	-	-	TRBJ2-7	16	TGTGCCAGCAGCTTAGGGACGTACAAAATCTCCTACGAGCAGTACTTC	CASSLGTYKISYEQYF
TRBV6-5	-	-	TRBJ2-3	13	TGTGCCAGCAGCCCCCCTTTGGCAGATACGCAGTATTTT	CASSPPLADTQYF
TRBV4-2	TRBD2	-	TRBJ2-1	17	TGTGCCAGCAGCCAAGATCTACCAGCGGGGGATTACAATGAGCAGTTCTTC	CASSQDLPAGDYNEQFF
TRBV30	-	-	TRBJ2-3	14	TGTGCCTGGAGTGTACGGGGATACACAGATACGCAGTATTTT	CAWSVRGYTDTQYF
TRBV29-1	-	few	TRBJ2-1	12	TGCAGCGTTGAAGAGAAGAGACCTGAGCAGTTCTTC	CSVEEKRPEQFF
TRBV7-9	TRBD1	-	TRBJ1-5	14	TGTGCCAGCAGCTCCGGACAGGGGAATCAGCCCCAGCATTTT	CASSSGQGNQPQHF
TRBV27	-	once	TRBJ2-3	13	TGTGCCAGCAGTTTAAGGGGCACAGATACGCAGTATTTT	CASSLRGTDTQYF
TRBV28	-	once	TRBJ1-3	16	TGTGCCAGCAGTTTACCGACAGGTAGCTCTGGAAACACCATATATTTT	CASSLPTGSSGNTIYF
TRBV27	-	-	TRBJ1-4	17	TGTGCCAGCAGTTTATATCCCCACTTCGGTCGCAGTGAAAAACTGTTTTTT	CASSLYPHFGRSEKLFF
TRBV28	TRBD2	-	TRBJ2-3	16	TGTGCCAGCAGGGACACGGCGGCGGGAGGTACAGATACGCAGTATTTT	CASRDTAAGGTDTQYF
TRBV10-3	TRBD1	-	TRBJ1-1	13	TGTGCCATCAGCATCGATGACAGGGAGCAAGCTTTCTTT	CAISIDDREQAFF
TRBV18	-	-	TRBJ2-5	15	TGTGCCAGCTCACCAGGAGAGGGGAGCCAAGAGACCCAGTACTTC	CASSPGEGSQETQYF
TRBV15	TRBD1	-	TRBJ1-2	16	TGTGCCACCAGCAGAGACGGAGGGGGCGTGGGCTATGGCTACACCTTC	CATSRDGGGVGYGYTF
TRBV9	TRBD2	-	TRBJ2-3	16	TGTGCCAGCAGCGTAGTAAGCGGGGGGCGTAGAGATACGCAGTATTTT	CASSVVSGGRRDTQYF
TRBV19	TRBD1	once	TRBJ2-5	17	TGTGCCAGTAGTATAGTGGGGACAGGGGGCTTAGGGGAGACCCAGTACTTC	CASSIVGTGGLGETQYF
TRBV29-1	TRBD2	-	TRBJ2-3	14	TGCAGCGTGGAAATAGCGGGGGGCACAGATACGCAGTATTTT	CSVEIAGGTDTQYF
TRBV4-2	-	-	TRBJ2-5	17	TGTGCCAGCAGCCAAAGTTTAGGCGCGGAGGGGACGGAGACCCAGTACTTC	CASSQSLGAEGTETQYF
TRBV7-9	-	medium-sized	TRBJ1-6	13	TGTGCCAGCAGTCCGGGGGATAATTCACCCCTCCACTTT	CASSPGDNSPLHF
TRBV4-1	TRBD2	-	TRBJ2-3	16	TGCGCCAGCAGCCCCCGCGGAGCGGGGGATACCAATACGCAGTATTTT	CASSPRGAGDTNTQYF
TRBV29-1	TRBD1	-	TRBJ1-1	13	TGCAGCGTTGATGGCAGGGGGGGCACTGAAGCTTTCTTT	CSVDGRGGTEAFF
TRBV5-5	-	-	TRBJ1-3	12	TGTGCCAGCAGCATCAGCGGAAACACCATATATTTT	CASSISGNTIYF
TRBV15	-	-	TRBJ2-5	16	TGTGCCACCAGCAGAGATCAATACAGGGTGGAGGAGACCCAGTACTTC	CATSRDQYRVEETQYF
TRBV5-1	TRBD2	-	TRBJ2-3	16	TGCGCCAGCAGCTTCGGGACTAGCGGCGGAACAGATACGCAGTATTTT	CASSFGTSGGTDTQYF
TRBV9	TRBD2	-	TRBJ2-5	16	TGTGCCAGCAGCGTACTCGCGGGAGGGCCGGGAGAGACCCAGTACTTC	CASSVLAGGPGETQYF
TRBV27	-	-	TRBJ1-1	16	TGTGCCAGCAGTTTATCACTAGGGACAATGAACACTGAAGCTTTCTTT	CASSLSLGTMNTEAFF
TRBV2	TRBD2	few	TRBJ2-1	14	TGTGCCACTTTAAACGGGACTAACTACAATGAGCAGTTCTTC	CATLNGTNYNEQFF